This T cell receptor beta chain was recovered during a study of cytomegalovirus exposure and HLA in healthy donors. About the study: Early release data held tens of millions of unique TCRs from HLA-typed donors.

Notes on the study in general: Association with HLA alleles at 0.05 false discovery rate was found for roughly 17,000 TCR beta sequences in a later analysis. In a later analysis, common viral pathogens appeared linked to several of the most significant clusters.

About this clone: The target antigen is unknown.

The length of the CDR3 is 14 residues. The germline gives CDR1 SGHTA, CDR2 FQGNSA. V trimming: 8 bases; J trimming: 4 bases; junction bases outside the gene matches: 6. The primer mix had 60 Vbeta and 13 Jbeta primers. Sequenced by immunoSEQ multiplex PCR; TCRdb stores in-frame clones only, minus some. The profile shows 100,000 to 150,000 clones, about two thirds of them singletons. The specimen sequenced was PBMCs. The genes are TRBV7-2 and TRBJ1-2; 11 nucleotides align to TRBD1. The TCR sequence derives from a man aged 60-69 years in good health and CMV-seropositive. CDR3 sequence reads: CASEDRGPGYGYTF. CDR3 DNA: TGTGCCAGCGAGGACAGGGGGCCGGGCTATGGCTACACCTTC. Based on the CDR3 plus reference TRBV7-2 and TRBJ1-2, the full variable domain is GAGVSQSPSNKVTEKGKDVELRCDPISGHTALYWYRQSLGQGLEFLIYFQGNSAPDKSGLPSDRFSAERTGGSVSTLTIQRTQQEDSAVYLCASEDRGPGYGYTFGSGTRLTVV.